These 2 T cell receptor beta chains share one sample of origin, sequenced in a study of patients and donors after allogeneic stem cell transplantation. TCRdb processed the RT-PCR reads anew with MiXCR; each CDR3 protein has one entry. The sample has hundreds of thousands of distinct CDR3 sequences; roughly 17% are singletons. Sample: blood, either unsorted or a sorted T cell fraction (not recorded which). These receptors were collected from a human donor who was either an allogeneic HSCT recipient or a stem cell or donor lymphocyte infusion donor (not recorded which). It is not recorded whose cells these are; they may come from a transplant donor.

This clonotype has more than one count but fewer than ten. The gene calls are TRBV12-3 or TRBV12-4 and TRBJ2-7, with D unclear. V lost 2 bases, J lost 2 bases, and 7 bases lay in between. This CDR3 contains 13 residues. CDR3 DNA: TGTGCCAGCAGTTTACATGCGGCCTACGAGCAGTACTTC. Amino acid sequence: CASSLHAAYEQYF.

The rearrangement uses TRBV28 and TRBJ1-5; a weak D match, TRBD1 (6 bases). Trimming removed 8 bases at V and 3 bases at J, with 20 bases between. CDR1 and CDR2 (germline): MDHEN, SYDVKM. The CDR3 consists of 16 residues. CDR3 protein: CASQGFRAWANQPQHF. CDR3 DNA: TGTGCCAGCCAGGGGTTTCGGGCCTGGGCCAATCAGCCCCAGCATTTT.